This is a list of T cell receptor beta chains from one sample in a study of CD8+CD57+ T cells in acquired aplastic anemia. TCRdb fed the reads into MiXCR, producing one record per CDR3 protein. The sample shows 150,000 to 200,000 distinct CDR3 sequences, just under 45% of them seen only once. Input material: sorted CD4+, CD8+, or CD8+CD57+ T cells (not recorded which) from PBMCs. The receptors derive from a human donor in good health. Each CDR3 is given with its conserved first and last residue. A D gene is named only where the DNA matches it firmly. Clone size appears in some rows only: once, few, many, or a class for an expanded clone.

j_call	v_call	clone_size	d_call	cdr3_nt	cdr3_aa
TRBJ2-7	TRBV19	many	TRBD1	TGTGCCAGTAGTACGCGGACAGGTGCCGAATCCTACGAGCAGTACTTC	CASSTRTGAESYEQYF
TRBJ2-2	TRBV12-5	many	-	TGTGCTAGTGGTTTGGTAACCCCCGGGGAGCTGTTTTTT	CASGLVTPGELFF
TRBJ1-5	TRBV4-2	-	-	TGTGCCAGCAGCCAATCGAATCAGCCCCAGCATTTT	CASSQSNQPQHF
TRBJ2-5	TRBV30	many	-	TGTGCCTGGAGGGCGGGGCGGGAGACCCAGTACTTC	CAWRAGRETQYF
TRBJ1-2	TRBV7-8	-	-	TGTGCCAGCAGCTCGGACAGCCTCCCTCGCTATGGCTACACCTTC	CASSSDSLPRYGYTF
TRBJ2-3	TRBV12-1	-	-	TGTGCCAGCAGCTTTTTAGCGGGACCTGATAACACAGATGCGCAGTATTTT	CASSFLAGPDNTDAQYF
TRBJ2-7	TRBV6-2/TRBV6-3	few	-	TGTGCCAGCAGTTTGGACAGCCCGCTCGAGCAGTACTTC	CASSLDSPLEQYF
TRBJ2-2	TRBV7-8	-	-	TGTGCCAGCACCGACGACGTGGACAGCATCACCGGGGAGCTGTTTTTT	CASTDDVDSITGELFF
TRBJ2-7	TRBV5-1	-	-	TGCGCCAGCAGCCCCAACCCGGGACTCGGTGGAGGGGAGCAGTACTTC	CASSPNPGLGGGEQYF
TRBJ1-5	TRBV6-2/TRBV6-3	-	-	TGTGCCAGCAGCAACCGGGAAAATCAGCCCCAGCATTTT	CASSNRENQPQHF
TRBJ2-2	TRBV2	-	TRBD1	TGTGCCAGCAGCTCCCGGCTACAGGGGCACACCGGGGAGCTGTTTTTT	CASSSRLQGHTGELFF
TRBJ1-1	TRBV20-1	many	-	TGCAGTGCCAGGGCCGGACCTTGGGGCACTGAAGCTTTCTTT	CSARAGPWGTEAFF
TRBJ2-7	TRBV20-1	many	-	TGCAGTGCTAGACAGCTCTCCTACGAGCAGTACTTC	CSARQLSYEQYF
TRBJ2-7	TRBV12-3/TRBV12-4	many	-	TGTGCCAGCAGTAAACAACGTCCGGGAGCCTACGAGCAGTACTTC	CASSKQRPGAYEQYF
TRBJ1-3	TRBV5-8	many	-	TGTGCCAGCAGCTTGAGGGCAGGGTACGGAAACACCATATATTTT	CASSLRAGYGNTIYF
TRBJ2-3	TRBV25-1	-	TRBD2	TGTGCCAGCATGAGGGTTAGCGGGAGCACAGATACGCAGTATTTT	CASMRVSGSTDTQYF
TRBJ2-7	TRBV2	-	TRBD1	TGTGCCAGCAGCAACCGGGACAGGAGCTCCTACGAGCAGTACTTC	CASSNRDRSSYEQYF
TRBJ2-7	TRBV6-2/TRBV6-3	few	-	TGTGCCAGCACCTTTTATTACGAGCAGTACTTC	CASTFYYEQYF
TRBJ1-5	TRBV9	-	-	TGTGCCAGCAGGTTGGGGAATCAGCCCCAGCATTTT	CASRLGNQPQHF
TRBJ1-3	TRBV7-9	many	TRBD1	TGTGCCTACGGACAGGGTTACTCTGGAAACACCATATATTTT	CAYGQGYSGNTIYF
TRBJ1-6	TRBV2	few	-	TGTGCCAGCAGTGAAGTCCCAGGCAACAATTCACCCCTCCACTTT	CASSEVPGNNSPLHF
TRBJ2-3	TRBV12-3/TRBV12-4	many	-	TGTGCCAGCAGTTTACAGGGTAGCACAGATACGCAGTATTTT	CASSLQGSTDTQYF
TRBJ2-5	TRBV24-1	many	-	TGTGCCACCAGTGACGAGTACCAAGAGACCCAGTACTTC	CATSDEYQETQYF
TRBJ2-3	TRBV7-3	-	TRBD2	TGTGCCAGCAGCCCAACAGGGACTAGCGGGGGCACAGATACGCAGTATTTT	CASSPTGTSGGTDTQYF
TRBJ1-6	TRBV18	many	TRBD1	TGTGCCACCCGGACAGGGAGTAATTCACCCCTCCACTTT	CATRTGSNSPLHF
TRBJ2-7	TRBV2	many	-	TGTGCCAGCAGGGGAGGGGGATACGAGCAGTACTTC	CASRGGGYEQYF
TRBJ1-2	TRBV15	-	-	TGTGCCACCAGCAGAGATGTTCAGGTTGGCGGCTACACCTTC	CATSRDVQVGGYTF
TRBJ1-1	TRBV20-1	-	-	TGCAGTGCTAGCGGCAACATGAACACTGAAGCTTTCTTT	CSASGNMNTEAFF
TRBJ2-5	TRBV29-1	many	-	TGCAGCGTTCAAGAGACCCAGTACTTC	CSVQETQYF
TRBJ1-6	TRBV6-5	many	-	TGTGCCAGCAGTTACCGCCGGGAGGGTACTACCCTCCACTTT	CASSYRREGTTLHF
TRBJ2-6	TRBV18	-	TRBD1	TGTGCCAGCTCACCACCAAAGGGACAGCTCTCTGGGGCCAACGTCCTGACTTTC	CASSPPKGQLSGANVLTF
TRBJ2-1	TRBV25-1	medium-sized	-	TGTGCCAGCAGCGAACAGGGCTCCTACAATGAGCAGTTCTTC	CASSEQGSYNEQFF
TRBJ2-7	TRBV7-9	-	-	TGTGCCAGCAGCCGTAGGGGAGTCGGGGCCCTCGAGCAGTACTTC	CASSRRGVGALEQYF
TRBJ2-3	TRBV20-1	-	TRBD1	TGCAGTGCTCCAAGGACAGGGGGCTTCCCCAGCACAGATACGCAGTATTTT	CSAPRTGGFPSTDTQYF
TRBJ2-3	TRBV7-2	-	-	TGTGCCAGCAGCTTAGTTCCTAACTCAGATACGCAGTCTTTT	CASSLVPNSDTQSF
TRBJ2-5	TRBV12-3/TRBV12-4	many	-	TGTGCCAGCAGTTTAATAGGGCCACAAGAGACCCAGTACTTC	CASSLIGPQETQYF
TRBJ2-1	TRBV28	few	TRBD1	TGTGCCAGCACCCAAAGAACAGGGGGACGATACAATGAGCAGTTCTTC	CASTQRTGGRYNEQFF
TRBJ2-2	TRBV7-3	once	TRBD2	TGTGCCAGCAGCACCGGGACTAGCGGGGAGCTGTTTTTT	CASSTGTSGELFF
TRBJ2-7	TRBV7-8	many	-	TGTGCCAGCAGCCAGCGGGCCTTACCTGGCTACGAGCAGTACTTC	CASSQRALPGYEQYF
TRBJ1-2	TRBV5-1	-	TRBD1	TGCGCCAGCAGCTTGGCGGGACAGAACCATGGCTACACCTTC	CASSLAGQNHGYTF
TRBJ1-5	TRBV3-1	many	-	TGTGCCAGCAGCCAGGATAGCAATCAGCCCCAGCATTTT	CASSQDSNQPQHF
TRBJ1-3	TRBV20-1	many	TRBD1	TGCAGTGCCAGGGGGCCTGGAAACACCATATATTTT	CSARGPGNTIYF